Presented here are 22 T cell receptor beta chains from one specimen sequenced in a study of somatic mutations in cytotoxic T cells in rheumatoid arthritis. The protocol was immunoSEQ multiplex PCR, while the TCRdb copy is restricted to in-frame clones and leaves out a portion. This sample yields roughly 10,000 clones, of which around 80% are seen a single time; roughly 12% belongs to the top ten. The sequencing input was CD8+ T cells sorted from blood. These receptors were obtained from an adult with rheumatoid arthritis.

A single count supports this clone. V usage is TRBV29-1 and J usage is TRBJ2-2; TRBD1 or TRBD2 may be the D gene (5 bases each). CDR3 length: 13 amino acids. V lost 4 bases and J lost 3, with 9 bases in between. Germline V gene data show CDR1 as SQVTM and CDR2 as ANQGSEA. The CDR3 loop is CSVAGPHTGELFF. CDR3 sequence (DNA): TGCAGCGTTGCGGGACCTCACACCGGGGAGCTGTTTTTT.

This chain connects TRBV7-2 to TRBJ1-2; D ambiguous. Germline loops: CDR1 SGHTA, CDR2 FQGNSA. Trimming took off 3 bases at V and 3 bases at J, with 11 bases between the two ends. The CDR3 runs to 14 residues. CDR3 bases: TGTGCCAGCAGCTTTAGCCAGCATGACTATGGCTACACCTTC. Amino acids: CASSFSQHDYGYTF.

The chain couples TRBV5-6 to TRBJ2-7; 9 nucleotides match TRBD2. CDR1 and CDR2 (germline): SGHDT, YYEEEE. The junction had 5 bases not matched to a gene; V was cut back by 4 bases and J by 3 bases. This CDR3 spans 14 amino acids. The CDR3: CASSPTSGNYEQYF. CDR3 DNA sequence: TGTGCCAGCAGCCCGACTAGCGGAAACTACGAGCAGTACTTC.

The chain has TRBV5-6 and TRBJ2-7, with D tentatively TRBD1 (5 bases). CDR1 and CDR2 (germline): SGHDT, YYEEEE. The length of the CDR3 is 13 residues. V shed 0 bases and J shed 5 bases, with 9 bases lying between them. Here the CDR3 DNA reads TGTGCCAGCAGCTTGGGTCAGGGCGACGAGCAGTACTTC. This translates into CASSLGQGDEQYF.

This clone has just one count. The chain combines TRBV7-9 with TRBJ2-1; possibly TRBD1 or TRBD2 for D (5 bases each). Germline assignment: CDR1 SEHNR and CDR2 FQNEAQ (reference sequence). The CDR3 runs 12 residues. Trimming shortened V by 6 bases and J by 12 bases, and 15 bases separated the two germline ends. The CDR3 spells CASSSGSPWQFF. The CDR3 nucleotides read TGTGCCAGCAGTTCAGGGAGTCCTTGGCAGTTCTTC.

CDR3: CASSIYLTGSSYNEQFF. The CDR3 coding sequence is TGTGCCAGTAGTATCTACTTGACAGGGAGCTCCTACAATGAGCAGTTCTTC. The rearrangement joins TRBV19 to TRBJ2-1, with 7 nucleotides matching TRBD1. Germline loops: CDR1 LNHDA, CDR2 SQIVND (reference sequence). V shed 3 bases, J shed 0 bases, and the junction held 8 bases outside the gene matches. The CDR3 covers 17 residues.

The V call is TRBV4-3, the J call TRBJ1-3; 7 bases map to TRBD1. This CDR3 spans 17 amino acids. The V gene end was trimmed by 1 base and the J gene end by 0 bases; junction bases not matched to a gene: 6. CDR1 LGHNA and CDR2 YSLEER come from the germline V gene. CDR3 loop: CASSQGAGGNSGNTIYF. The CDR3 bases are TGCGCCAGCAGCCAAGGGGCAGGGGGAAACTCTGGAAACACCATATATTTT.

This clone was detected only once. This rearrangement joins TRBV13 to TRBJ2-1; D gene unclear. Germline V gene sequence: CDR1 PRHDT, CDR2 FYEKMQ (reference sequence). Trimming left V 1 base short and J 6 bases short, with 4 bases between. This CDR3 spans 12 amino acids. CDR3 sequence: CASSLAGNEQFF. Written as DNA, the CDR3 is TGTGCCAGCAGCTTAGCTGGCAATGAGCAGTTCTTC.

This rearrangement joins TRBV19 to TRBJ2-1; tentatively, D is TRBD1 (5 bases). Germline CDR1 is LNHDA and CDR2 is SQIVND (reference sequence). Deletions cut 3 bases from V and 9 bases from J, with 15 bases between. The CDR3 is made up of 14 amino acids. The CDR3 nucleotides are TGTGCCAGTAGTATCCCCACCAGGGTGGGTGAGCAGTTCTTC. Translated, it gives CASSIPTRVGEQFF.

The J gene is TRBJ2-1, the V gene TRBV9; 9 positions match TRBD2. The ends lost 3 bases at V and 4 bases at J; junction bases unmatched: 11. This CDR3 is built from 17 residues. Germline CDR1 SGDLS, CDR2 YYNGEE. Here the CDR3 reads CASSALLAAGGYNEQFF. For the CDR3, the DNA is TGTGCCAGCAGCGCCCTTCTTGCAGCGGGGGGTTACAATGAGCAGTTCTTC.

The chain uses TRBV30 and TRBJ2-6; perhaps TRBD1 as D (5 bases). Trimming removed 4 bases at V and 2 bases at J, with 15 bases between. From germline, CDR1 is GTSNPN and CDR2 SVGIG (reference sequence). CDR3 size: 16 residues. The CDR3 DNA sequence: TGTGCCTGGACTCCCGTGGACATCACTGGGGCCAACGTCCTGACTTTC. Residues: CAWTPVDITGANVLTF.

The chain recombines TRBV9 with TRBJ2-7; TRBD2 matches 8 bases. This CDR3 comprises 15 residues. V shed 3 bases, J shed 2 bases, and the junction held 7 bases outside the gene matches. Germline CDR1 reads SGDLS; CDR2 reads YYNGEE. CDR3: CASSETGGPTYEQYF. The CDR3 nucleotides are TGTGCCAGCAGCGAAACGGGGGGGCCGACCTACGAGCAGTACTTC.

The genes are TRBV9 and TRBJ2-2, with 8 nucleotides matching TRBD1. This CDR3 is 16 amino acids long. Germline-derived CDR1 and CDR2 are SGDLS and YYNGEE. The V segment lost 3 bases and the J segment 5 bases; nucleotides outside the gene matches: 9. CDR3 nucleotide sequence: TGTGCCAGCAGCGAAGGGGGACAGGAGATTACCGGGGAGCTGTTTTTT. Translated, it gives CASSEGGQEITGELFF.

This chain joins TRBV19 and TRBJ1-2, with 11 bases fitting TRBD1. In germline, CDR1 is LNHDA, CDR2 SQIVND (reference sequence). V shed 3 bases and J 7 bases; nucleotides not matched to a gene: 10. The CDR3 has 16 residues. CDR3 in DNA: TGTGCCAGTAGTATCCCACCCCGGGACAGGGGGTCTGGCTACACCTTC. It specifies CASSIPPRDRGSGYTF.

This chain uses TRBV4-2 with TRBJ2-6; D gene unclear. The ends were cut back, 0 bases at V and 0 bases at J, with 6 bases in the middle. The CDR3 has 16 amino acids. Germline V gene lookup returns CDR1 LGHNA and CDR2 YNFKEQ. The CDR3 sequence is CASSQDLSSGANVLTF. The CDR3 DNA reads TGTGCCAGCAGCCAAGATTTGAGCTCTGGGGCCAACGTCCTGACTTTC.

This clone was seen just once. The chain is built from TRBV6-5 and TRBJ2-1, with 8 bases lining up with TRBD2. This CDR3 is 15 amino acids long. Germline V CDR1 and CDR2: MNHEY, SVGAGI. V shed 5 bases and J 10 bases; nucleotides not matched to a gene: 13. CDR3 region: CASSTSPLAVEEQFF. The CDR3 bases are TGTGCCAGCAGTACCTCCCCACTAGCGGTAGAGGAGCAGTTCTTC.

In regard to this clone: The junction differs from germline at one of its ends, possibly a read error. The chain links TRBV5-1 to TRBJ2-2; 7 nucleotides align to TRBD1. This CDR3 has 15 residues. Per germline, CDR1 SGHRS and CDR2 YFSETQ. Here the CDR3 DNA reads TGCGCCAGCAGCCCAGACAGGGTAAACAGCGGGGAGCTGTTTTTT. This codes for CASSPDRVNSGELFF.

The chain combines TRBV7-8 with TRBJ2-7; 9 positions match TRBD1. CDR1 and CDR2 from the germline V gene are SGHVS and FQNEAQ. The V and J ends lost 3 bases and 3 bases, in that order; junction bases with no gene match: 9. This CDR3 contains 16 residues. The CDR3 is CASSFPSDRGHYEQYF. CDR3 DNA: TGTGCCAGCAGCTTCCCCTCGGACAGGGGACACTACGAGCAGTACTTC.

The chain uses TRBV7-8 and TRBJ2-5; D may be TRBD1 (6 bases). The J call may be in error: the DNA end matches TRBJ2-7 better. The germline gives CDR1 SGHVS, CDR2 FQNEAQ. The CDR3 consists of 13 residues. CDR3 in amino acids: CASRQGPTYEQYF. The CDR3 bases are TGTGCCAGCAGGCAGGGGCCTACCTACGAGCAGTACTTC.

The chain links TRBV10-3 to TRBJ1-5, with D maybe TRBD1 (5 bases). Per germline, CDR1 ENHRY and CDR2 SYGVKD. CDR3 length: 14 amino acids. The V end lost 3 bases, the J end lost 6 bases, and 12 bases lay between the germline ends. Here the CDR3 reads CAISEGEGTQPQHF. The CDR3 DNA reads as TGTGCCATCAGTGAAGGGGAGGGGACTCAGCCCCAGCATTTT.

The genes are TRBV5-6 and TRBJ1-2; D not certain. This CDR3 has 15 residues. V was shortened by 0 bases and J by 2 bases, with 11 bases between the two germline ends. From germline, CDR1 is SGHDT and CDR2 YYEEEE. CDR3 loop: CASSLEGEENYGYTF. In DNA form, the CDR3 reads TGTGCCAGCAGCTTGGAGGGAGAAGAGAACTATGGCTACACCTTC.

In its sample, this clone was seen once. The V and J genes are TRBV7-9 and TRBJ1-2; tentatively, D is TRBD1 (5 bases). V was trimmed by 5 bases and J by 7 bases, leaving 14 bases between them. The CDR3 loop spans 13 amino acids. Germline V gene data show CDR1 as SEHNR and CDR2 as FQNEAQ (reference sequence). The CDR3 sequence is CASSLRGEGGYTF. For the CDR3, the DNA is TGTGCCAGCAGCCTGAGGGGAGAGGGTGGCTACACCTTC. The whole variable domain, filled in from reference TRBV7-9 and TRBJ1-2, reads DTGVSQNPRHKITKRGQNVTFRCDPISEHNRLYWYRQTLGQGPEFLTYFQNEAQLEKSRLLSDRFSAERPKGSFSTLEIQRTEQGDSAMYLCASSLRGEGGYTFGSGTRLTVV.